Presented here are 18 T cell receptor beta chains from one specimen sequenced in a study of blood T cells in healthy people across ages. A J-beta primer mix and a sample-barcoded 5' primer were used in a second PCR of about 7 to 12 cycles. TCRdb re-analysed the 5' RACE reads in MiXCR, keeping a single row per CDR3 protein. Found here are 800,000 to 900,000 distinct CDR3 sequences, around 68% of them singletons; the top ten hold approximately 30%. The sample consisted of blood. The receptors were sampled from a man younger than 45 in good health.

This chain uses TRBV3-1 with TRBJ2-6; 12 nucleotides line up with TRBD1. CDR1 and CDR2 (germline): LGHDT, YNNKEL (reference sequence). V lost 0 bases, J lost 4 bases, and 4 bases stayed unmatched. The CDR3 consists of 18 residues. The CDR3 DNA follows: TGTGCCAGCAGCCAAGATCCGGGACAGGGGGCCGGGGCCAACGTCCTGACTTTC. This translates into CASSQDPGQGAGANVLTF.

The chain links TRBV2 to TRBJ1-1; TRBD1 matches at 9 bases. CDR1 and CDR2 from the germline V gene are SNHLY and FYNNEI. The CDR3 runs to 15 residues. After removal of 7 bases from V and 2 bases from J, the junction contained 8 bases not matched to a gene. The CDR3 here is CASISTGGGNTEAFF. The CDR3 nucleotides read TGTGCCAGCATAAGTACAGGGGGCGGTAACACTGAAGCTTTCTTT.

The J gene is TRBJ2-1, the V gene TRBV5-1; D tentatively reads TRBD1 or TRBD2 (5 bases each). The CDR3 totals 15 residues. V was shortened by 2 bases and J by 2 bases, with 11 bases between the two germline ends. Germline values: CDR1 SGHRS, CDR2 YFSETQ. CDR3 DNA sequence: TGCGCCAGCAGCTTCCAAGGGGAGCCCTACAATGAGCAGTTCTTC. Residues: CASSFQGEPYNEQFF.

This clonotype was detected only once. The gene calls are TRBV6-2 or TRBV6-3 and TRBJ2-7; D might be TRBD1 (7 bases). Germline lookup yields CDR1 MNHEY and CDR2 SVGEGT. Trimming left V 0 bases short and J 4 bases short, with 25 bases between. The CDR3 loop spans 19 amino acids. CDR3 DNA: TGTGCCAGCAGTTACTCGAACTACCCCCAGGGGGGAATTTGGTACGAGCAGTACTTC. This translates into CASSYSNYPQGGIWYEQYF.

In its sample, this clonotype was seen a few times. This chain connects TRBV4-2 to TRBJ1-6, with a weak D call TRBD1 (5 bases). The CDR3 is made up of 15 amino acids. V shed 0 bases and J shed 9 bases, with 12 bases lying between them. Per germline, CDR1 LGHNA and CDR2 YNFKEQ. The CDR3 spells CASSQEGQGSSPLHF. In DNA form, the CDR3 reads TGTGCCAGCAGCCAAGAAGGTCAGGGCAGTTCACCCCTCCACTTT.

In this sample, this clonotype turned up a few times. V gene TRBV6-5 combines with J gene TRBJ1-5, with 10 bases fitting TRBD1. Germline trimming cut 2 bases from V and 0 bases from J; bases unmatched to any gene: 10. This CDR3 region has 19 residues. Germline lookup yields CDR1 MNHEY and CDR2 SVGAGI. The CDR3 nucleotides read TGTGCCAGCAGTTACCCTGGGGACAGGGGACTATATAGCAATCAGCCCCAGCATTTT. This sequence encodes CASSYPGDRGLYSNQPQHF.

The V call is TRBV7-9, the J call TRBJ1-1; perhaps TRBD1 as D (5 bases). CDR3 length: 15 amino acids. Germline V gene data show CDR1 as SEHNR and CDR2 as FQNEAQ (reference sequence). V lost 5 bases and J 8 bases, leaving 21 bases between the germline ends. CDR3 sequence (DNA): TGTGCCAGCAGCGTCTCCCAGGAGGGGTACGGGGAAGCTTTCTTT. Residues: CASSVSQEGYGEAFF. Full variable domain (rest looked up from reference TRBV7-9 and TRBJ1-1): DTGVSQNPRHKITKRGQNVTFRCDPISEHNRLYWYRQTLGQGPEFLTYFQNEAQLEKSRLLSDRFSAERPKGSFSTLEIQRTEQGDSAMYLCASSVSQEGYGEAFFGQGTRLTVV.

The table lists this clonotype with a few counts. This chain connects TRBV10-3 to TRBJ1-6; 7 bases are shared with TRBD1. This CDR3 is 14 amino acids long. Germline CDR1 is ENHRY and CDR2 is SYGVKD. The V segment lost 2 bases and the J segment 7 bases; nucleotides outside the gene matches: 2. Written as DNA, the CDR3 is TGTGCCATCAGTGAGGGACAGGCAAATTCACCCCTCCACTTT. This sequence encodes CAISEGQANSPLHF.

The V and J genes are TRBV12-3 or TRBV12-4 and TRBJ2-1; D gene uncertain. V dropped 6 bases and J dropped 10 bases, with 10 bases sitting between them. This CDR3 is built from 11 residues. The CDR3 is CASRTSWEQFF. The CDR3 nucleotides read TGTGCCAGCAGAACCTCTTGGGAGCAGTTCTTC.

The chain links TRBV28 to TRBJ2-7; possibly TRBD1 for D (5 bases). This CDR3 is 13 amino acids long. CDR1 MDHEN and CDR2 SYDVKM come from the germline V gene. The V end lost 4 bases, the J end lost 6 bases, and 13 bases lay between the germline ends. The DNA of the CDR3 is TGTGCCAGCAGTTCGGCTCCCAGGGTCGAGCAGTACTTC. Amino acids: CASSSAPRVEQYF. The whole variable domain, filled in from reference TRBV28 and TRBJ2-7, reads DVKVTQSSRYLVKRTGEKVFLECVQDMDHENMFWYRQDPGLGLRLIYFSYDVKMKEKGDIPEGYSVSREKKERFSLILESASTNQTSMYLCASSSAPRVEQYFGPGTRLTVT.

The rearrangement uses TRBV7-2 and TRBJ2-3; no clear D gene. The CDR3 covers 16 residues. Germline V gives CDR1 SGHTA, CDR2 FQGNSA. Trimming cost V 1 base and J 8 bases, with 19 bases left between them. The CDR3 is CASSLVWVTSSPTQYF. The CDR3 DNA reads as TGTGCCAGCAGCTTAGTTTGGGTAACCTCGTCCCCTACGCAGTATTTT.

The genes are TRBV29-1 and TRBJ2-1; the match to TRBD1 covers 10 bases. The V gene end was trimmed by 8 bases and the J gene end by 4 bases; junction bases not matched to a gene: 5. The CDR3 covers 13 residues. Per the germline V gene, CDR1 is SQVTM and CDR2 is ANQGSEA. For the CDR3, the DNA is TGCAGCTACCGGGACAGGGGTTACAATGAGCAGTTCTTC. This gives the protein CSYRDRGYNEQFF.

The genes are TRBV29-1 and TRBJ2-3; TRBD2 matches at 8 bases. CDR1 is SQVTM, CDR2 ANQGSEA, per germline. With 8 bases clipped from V and 2 bases from J, the junction kept 12 bases outside the gene matches. The CDR3 is 15 residues long. The CDR3 DNA reads TGCAGCATCTTTAGAGGACTAGCCTTCACAGATACGCAGTATTTT. It encodes CSIFRGLAFTDTQYF.

This chain links TRBV9 with TRBJ2-3; 7 nucleotides match TRBD1. CDR3 length equals 15 residues. Trimming cost V 0 bases and J 2 bases; bases outside gene matches: 3. Germline CDR1 and CDR2: SGDLS and YYNGEE. The CDR3 DNA sequence: TGTGCCAGCAGCGTAGAGGGGGCGGCCACAGATACGCAGTATTTT. Translating it yields CASSVEGAATDTQYF.

With regard to this clonotype: A junction end diverges from the germline sequence, so it may reflect a read error. The CDR3 is CASGLGLAADTQYF. The CDR3 DNA reads TGTGCCAGCGGCTTAGGACTAGCGGCAGATACGCAGTATTTT. The chain couples TRBV7-9 to TRBJ2-3; 10 bases match TRBD2. Germline-derived CDR1 and CDR2 are SEHNR and FQNEAQ (reference sequence). The CDR3 is 14 amino acids.

This chain links TRBV7-2 with TRBJ2-7; tentatively, D is TRBD1 or TRBD2 (5 bases each). Germline V lookup: CDR1 SGHTA, CDR2 FQGNSA. V was clipped by 1 base and J by 3 bases, with 13 bases between them. The CDR3 runs 15 residues. In DNA form, the CDR3 reads TGTGCCAGCAGCTTAGTGGGGGATCCGATCTACGAGCAGTACTTC. Residues: CASSLVGDPIYEQYF.

The gene calls are TRBV28 and TRBJ1-2, with D unclear. The CDR3 is 15 amino acids. V was trimmed by 1 base and J by 7 bases, leaving 16 bases between them. The germline V gene has CDR1 MDHEN and CDR2 SYDVKM. CDR3 amino acids: CASSLSNVARGGYTF. The CDR3 DNA follows: TGTGCCAGCAGTTTATCCAACGTGGCTCGGGGTGGCTACACCTTC.

The rearrangement links TRBV5-1 to TRBJ2-5; 9 nucleotides line up with TRBD1. V lost 7 bases and J lost 4; bases outside the gene matches: 11. The CDR3 is 15 residues long. CDR1 and CDR2 from the germline V gene are SGHRS and YFSETQ. CDR3 nucleotides: TGCGCCAGCTACTCCGGGACAGGGTCCCCAGAGACCCAGTACTTC. Translating it yields CASYSGTGSPETQYF.